The present TCR beta chain was sequenced within a study of blood T cells in healthy people across ages. The second PCR ran roughly 6 to 12 cycles with a sample-barcoded 5' primer and J-beta primers. Using its own MiXCR run on the 5' RACE reads, TCRdb lists one record per CDR3 protein. The table records some 730,000 distinct CDR3 sequences, about 20% of them present only once. The V segment lost 7 bases and the J segment 7 bases; nucleotides outside the gene matches: 15. The CDR3 length is 16 residues. The sequencing input was blood. The TCR sequence derives from a man between 65 and 85 years old in good health. This chain links TRBV12-3 or TRBV12-4 with TRBJ2-4; 8 bases match TRBD1. CDR3 DNA sequence: TGTGCCAGCACCTTCCGGACAGGGCTGGGTTTGAACATTCAGTACTTC. This encodes CASTFRTGLGLNIQYF.